One and the same sample provided the 16 T cell receptor beta chains below, sequenced in a study of cytomegalovirus exposure and HLA in healthy donors (dated by TCRdb to 2017 to 2019). Library construction relied on the immunoSEQ multiplex PCR assay. For the multiplex PCR, a mixture combining 60 forward primers for TCR Vbeta segments and 13 reverse primers for TCR Jbeta segments was used. TCRdb stores this immuneACCESS table with in-frame sequences only. Part of the clones is absent; in the studies checked, under half of the shortfall reflects unresolved V genes, and no reason is known for the rest. Within this sample are about 120,000 clones, with about 70% of them counted one time only. About 2% of the sample belongs to the ten largest clones. The sample comprised PBMCs. These receptors were taken from a human donor in good health.

Points on this clone: This CDR3 is also generated by other DNA sequences in the sample. The chain uses TRBV30 and TRBJ2-7; no clear D gene. The CDR3 is 12 amino acids. CDR1 and CDR2 from the germline V gene are GTSNPN and SVGIG (reference sequence). V was clipped by 2 bases and J by 0 bases, with 5 bases between them. CDR3 DNA: TGTGCCTGGAGTCGTAGCTCCTACGAGCAGTACTTC. Its protein product is CAWSRSSYEQYF. Full variable domain (outside the CDR3, taken from reference TRBV30 and TRBJ2-7): SQTIHQWPATLVQPVGSPLSLECTVEGTSNPNLYWYRQAAGRGLQLLFYSVGIGQISSEVPQNLSASRPQDRQFILSSKKLLLSDSGFYLCAWSRSSYEQYFGPGTRLTVT.

This clone was seen more than once but under ten times. The chain combines TRBV7-6 with TRBJ2-2, with D perhaps TRBD2 (5 bases). The CDR3 runs to 17 residues. V lost 1 base and J lost 1, with 13 bases in between. CDR1 and CDR2 from the germline V gene are SGHVS and FNYEAQ. Written as DNA, the CDR3 is TGTGCCAGCAGCTTAGGCCGCTTTGGGAGGAACACCGGGGAGCTGTTTTTT. The encoded protein is CASSLGRFGRNTGELFF.

This clone was detected a few times. J is TRBJ1-2 and V is TRBV29-1, with D uncertain. The CDR3 extends over 11 amino acids. The germline gives CDR1 SQVTM, CDR2 ANQGSEA. The V end was cut by 3 bases, the J end by 4 bases, with 6 bases between. This CDR3 is CSVDRSYGYTF. Here the CDR3 DNA reads TGCAGCGTTGACAGGTCCTATGGCTACACCTTC.

CDR3 coding DNA: TGTGCCAGCAGCCACGGACTAGCACGAGATACGCAGTATTTT. Encoded protein: CASSHGLARDTQYF. V usage is TRBV7-6 and J usage is TRBJ2-3; 8 nucleotides match TRBD2. Looked up from germline, CDR1 is SGHVS and CDR2 is FNYEAQ. Germline trimming cut 5 bases from V and 5 bases from J; bases unmatched to any gene: 6. The CDR3 length is 14 residues.

V gene TRBV30 combines with J gene TRBJ1-3, with a weak D call TRBD1 (5 bases). The CDR3 totals 16 residues. Germline-derived CDR1 and CDR2 are GTSNPN and SVGIG (reference sequence). Trimming pared 0 bases from V and 0 bases from J, leaving 12 bases between. The CDR3 spells CAWSVWSGSSGNTIYF. The CDR3 bases are TGTGCCTGGAGTGTATGGTCAGGGTCCTCTGGAAACACCATATATTTT.

This clone was recorded only once. This chain joins TRBV27 and TRBJ1-3; D is perhaps TRBD1 (5 bases). There are 13 residues in the CDR3. Trimming cost V 6 bases and J 0 bases, with 6 bases left between them. Germline V gene data show CDR1 as MNHEY and CDR2 as SMNVEV (reference sequence). The CDR3 DNA is TGTGCCAGCAGGACAGCCTCTGGAAACACCATATATTTT. This translates into CASRTASGNTIYF.

This clone showed up just once. This rearrangement joins TRBV6-5 to TRBJ1-1; D not certain. This CDR3 is 15 amino acids long. Per the germline V gene, CDR1 is MNHEY and CDR2 is SVGAGI. The V end lost 7 bases, the J end lost 1 base, and 16 bases lay between the germline ends. The CDR3 DNA sequence: TGTGCCAGCACCCCGATCCGGGTCGGGAACACTGAAGCTTTCTTT. Translated: CASTPIRVGNTEAFF.

V is TRBV5-1 and J is TRBJ1-4; 7 bases are a match to TRBD1. Per the germline V gene, CDR1 is SGHRS and CDR2 is YFSETQ. V gave up 1 base and J gave up 7 bases; unmatched junction bases: 7. This CDR3 is built from 15 residues. The DNA of the CDR3 is TGCGCCAGCAGCTTGCAGGGGGTAAGCGGTGAAAAACTGTTTTTT. Protein sequence: CASSLQGVSGEKLFF.

The chain employs TRBV4-3 and TRBJ1-5; D unclear. CDR1 is LGHNA, CDR2 YSLEER, per germline. This CDR3 is 14 amino acids long. Trimming removed 1 base from V and 4 bases from J, with 8 bases in between. The CDR3 DNA is TGCGCCAGCAGCCAAGTAGCGGGGAATCAGCCCCAGCATTTT. Its protein product is CASSQVAGNQPQHF.

The rearrangement links TRBV29-1 to TRBJ2-5, with 14 bases matching TRBD2. Germline CDR1 reads SQVTM; CDR2 reads ANQGSEA. CDR3 length: 17 amino acids. V dropped 7 bases and J dropped 8; count of bases not matched to a gene: 18. The CDR3 is CSAKTSGRAGQSFTQYF. CDR3 DNA sequence: TGCAGCGCTAAGACTAGCGGGAGGGCCGGGCAATCTTTTACCCAGTACTTC.

The J gene is TRBJ1-2, the V gene TRBV14; 8 nucleotides align to TRBD1. CDR3 length: 13 amino acids. The trim removed 4 bases at V and 4 bases at J, leaving 2 bases unmatched. Germline CDR1 SGHDN, CDR2 FVKESK. CDR3 residues: CASSRTGSYGYTF. The CDR3 bases are TGTGCCAGCAGCCGGACAGGGAGCTATGGCTACACCTTC.

V is TRBV28 and J is TRBJ2-7; D gene ambiguous. The CDR3 has 15 amino acids. The germline CDR1 and CDR2 sequences are MDHEN and SYDVKM. V was shortened by 5 bases and J by 6 bases, with 20 bases between the two germline ends. CDR3 loop: CASSPPLVGFFEQYF. In DNA, the CDR3 is TGTGCCAGCAGTCCACCCCTAGTCGGTTTTTTCGAGCAGTACTTC.

This clone has a handful of counts. CDR3 coding DNA: TGTGCCAGTACCCTGGACAGCTATAATTCACCCCTCCACTTT. Protein: CASTLDSYNSPLHF. The chain carries TRBV19 and TRBJ1-6; D might be TRBD1 (6 bases). The V end lost 7 bases, the J end lost 3 bases, and 10 bases lay between the germline ends. The CDR3 sequence is 14 residues long. Germline assignment: CDR1 LNHDA and CDR2 SQIVND (reference sequence).

This chain joins TRBV30 and TRBJ1-6, with TRBD1 identical over 9 bases. With V trimmed by 2 bases and J by 7 bases, 3 bases remained unmatched. The V gene's germline CDR1 is GTSNPN and CDR2 SVGIG (reference sequence). The CDR3 totals 14 residues. The CDR3: CAWSMGTGNSPLHF. In DNA, the CDR3 is TGTGCCTGGAGTATGGGGACAGGGAATTCACCCCTCCACTTT.

This chain joins TRBV11-2 and TRBJ1-5; D is unresolved. The V end was cut by 1 base, the J end by 3 bases, with 7 bases between. CDR1 is SGHAT and CDR2 is FQNNGV in the germline V gene. The CDR3 has 14 residues. The CDR3 DNA follows: TGTGCCAGCAGCTTAGGGAGTTTCAATCAGCCCCAGCATTTT. Translated, it gives CASSLGSFNQPQHF.

The chain has TRBV19 and TRBJ2-1; D remains unclear. The V gene's germline CDR1 is LNHDA and CDR2 SQIVND (reference sequence). Trimming left V 4 bases short and J 1 base short, with 8 bases between. This CDR3 has 14 amino acids. CDR3 protein: CASSRPGSYNEQFF. The CDR3 bases are TGTGCCAGTAGTAGGCCAGGATCCTACAATGAGCAGTTCTTC.